This is a list of T cell receptor beta chains from one sample in a study of cytomegalovirus exposure and HLA in healthy donors. Data came from immunoSEQ multiplex PCR; TCRdb stores just in-frame clones and leaves some out. The sample lists about 130,000 clones, 65% to 90% occurring once. The sequenced material came from PBMCs. The source of these receptors is a girl between 2 and 10 years old in good health and CMV-seronegative. The CDR3 runs from the conserved cysteine through the conserved F or W. The D gene is left open where the match is weak. Part of the rows lack a size; the others show once, few, many or a class for expanded clones.

>16|TRBJ2-3|.|TRBV25-1|TRBD2
TGTGCCAGCAGTGAATTAAGGCAAGCGGGAACAGATACGCAGTATTTT
CASSELRQAGTDTQYF
>13|TRBJ2-7|.|TRBV5-1|TRBD2
TGCGCCAGCAGCTTGCGGGGAGGGCTCGAGCAGTACTTC
CASSLRGGLEQYF
>16|TRBJ2-7|.|TRBV7-2|TRBD2
TGTGCCAGCAGCTCCCAGAGTCTAGCGGGAGTAAGAGAGCAGTACTTC
CASSSQSLAGVREQYF
>16|TRBJ1-4|.|TRBV7-6|.
TGTGCCAGCAGCTTATCCGCGCAGGGCGATAATGAAAAACTGTTTTTT
CASSLSAQGDNEKLFF
>12|TRBJ2-1|.|TRBV5-1|.
TGCGCCAGCAGCTTTGAGGACAATGAGCAGTTCTTC
CASSFEDNEQFF
>14|TRBJ2-2|.|TRBV6-1|TRBD2
TGTGCCAGCAGGGGACTAGCGGGCACCGGGGAGCTGTTTTTT
CASRGLAGTGELFF
>16|TRBJ2-7|.|TRBV4-2|.
TGTGCCAGCAGCCAAAAAGGGACTCTTAGCTCCTACGAGCAGTACTTC
CASSQKGTLSSYEQYF
>16|TRBJ2-1|.|TRBV11-3|TRBD2
TGTGCCAGCAGGACTAGCGGGGGGGTAACGTACAATGAGCAGTTCTTC
CASRTSGGVTYNEQFF
>18|TRBJ2-3|.|TRBV4-2|TRBD2
TGTGCCAGCAGCCAATCGGGACTAACCGGGTTGGGCACAGATACGCAGTATTTT
CASSQSGLTGLGTDTQYF
>15|TRBJ2-5|.|TRBV27|TRBD1
TGTGCCAGCAGTCTGGGGACAGCGAGTGGAGAGACCCAGTACTTC
CASSLGTASGETQYF
>14|TRBJ1-2|once|TRBV7-2|.
TGTGCCAGCAGCTTAGCTCGGGGGGGCGATGGCTACACCTTC
CASSLARGGDGYTF
>16|TRBJ2-2|.|TRBV7-8|TRBD2
TGTGCCAGCAGCTCCTCCAGTAGCGGGCCTACCGGGGAGCTATTTTTT
CASSSSSSGPTGELFF
>13|TRBJ2-5|.|TRBV10-3|.
TGTGCCATCAGTGATGGGGGCGAGGAGACCCAGTACTTC
CAISDGGEETQYF
>13|TRBJ2-1|.|TRBV5-4|.
TGTGCCAGCAGCCGAGCTAGCTTCGGTGAGCAGTTCTTC
CASSRASFGEQFF
>16|TRBJ2-7|.|TRBV6-6|.
TGTGCCAGCAGTTACTCTAGGACACGCGACTCCTACGAGCAGTACTTC
CASSYSRTRDSYEQYF
>15|TRBJ2-3|few|TRBV6-1|.
TGTGCCAGCACAGAGGGTGGGTTTAGCACAGATACGCAGTATTTT
CASTEGGFSTDTQYF
>16|TRBJ2-1|.|TRBV6-5|.
TGTGCCAGCAGTTACGCTAGACAGGTGCCCTACAATGAGCAGTTCTTC
CASSYARQVPYNEQFF
>15|TRBJ2-1|.|TRBV6-1|.
TGTGCCAGCAGCATGAACGCGGGTTCCTACAATGAGCAGTTCTTC
CASSMNAGSYNEQFF
>15|TRBJ2-5|.|TRBV18|.
TGTGCCAGCTCACTTCTGGGGAGCCCTCAAGAGACCCAGTACTTC
CASSLLGSPQETQYF
>14|TRBJ2-7|.|TRBV11-2|TRBD2
TGTGCCAGCAGCTTACCCCTAGCGGACTACGAGCAGTACTTC
CASSLPLADYEQYF
>15|TRBJ2-7|.|TRBV5-1|TRBD1
TGCGCCAGCAGCTTTTCTGGGACAGGGTTCTACGAGCAGTACTTC
CASSFSGTGFYEQYF
>17|TRBJ2-3|.|TRBV4-2|TRBD1
TGTGCCAGCAGCCAAGAAGGGACAGGGGATTTGGGAGATACGCAGTATTTT
CASSQEGTGDLGDTQYF
>12|TRBJ1-1|.|TRBV30|.
TGTGCCTGGCAAGGAGGGAACACTGAAGCTTTCTTT
CAWQGGNTEAFF
>15|TRBJ2-2|.|TRBV10-2|TRBD1
TGCGCCAGCAGGATGGGACAGGGGGTCACCGGGGAGCTGTTTTTT
CASRMGQGVTGELFF
>15|TRBJ2-7|once|TRBV6-5|TRBD1
TGTGCCAGCAGTTACTCGAGGGGGCTGAAAAACGAGCAGTACTTC
CASSYSRGLKNEQYF
>15|TRBJ2-3|few|TRBV4-1|TRBD2
TGCGCCAGCAGCCAGGTGGGACTAGCAGCAGATACGCAGTATTTT
CASSQVGLAADTQYF
>14|TRBJ2-7|.|TRBV13|TRBD1
TGTGCCAGCAGCTTAGAGGGGGCCCCGTACGAGCAGTACTTC
CASSLEGAPYEQYF
>15|TRBJ2-7|once|TRBV4-1|.
TGCGCCAGCAGCCAAGGACAGAGTCTATCCTACGAGCAGTACTTC
CASSQGQSLSYEQYF
>16|TRBJ1-1|.|TRBV10-3|TRBD1
TGTGCCATCAGCTTCCGGGACAGCAGGTACAACACTGAAGCTTTCTTT
CAISFRDSRYNTEAFF
>14|TRBJ1-4|.|TRBV28|.
TGTGCCAGCAGTGGACTCCCCTTGAATGAAAAACTGTTTTTT
CASSGLPLNEKLFF
>16|TRBJ2-3|once|TRBV7-6|TRBD2
TGTGCCAGCAGCTTAGCGCTGGCGGGAGTTACAGATACGCAGTATTTT
CASSLALAGVTDTQYF
>11|TRBJ2-4|.|TRBV7-9|.
TGTGCCAGCCTGCTCGGCGGCATTCAGTACTTC
CASLLGGIQYF
>19|TRBJ2-6|.|TRBV4-2|TRBD2
TGTGCCAGCAGCCAAGAAGCGGGGACTACCCACTCTGGGGCCAACGTCCTGACTTTC
CASSQEAGTTHSGANVLTF
>15|TRBJ2-1|.|TRBV10-1|TRBD2
TGCGCCAGCACCGTAGCGGGAGGGTCCTACAATGAGCAGTTCTTC
CASTVAGGSYNEQFF
>16|TRBJ1-2|.|TRBV27|TRBD1
TGTGCCAGCAGTCGCCGTCCGGGACAGGGAAACTATGGCTACACCTTC
CASSRRPGQGNYGYTF
>13|TRBJ1-2|.|TRBV7-9|.
TGTGCCAGCAGCTTAGAGAGTCACTATGGCTACACCTTC
CASSLESHYGYTF
>16|TRBJ1-5|few|TRBV2|.
TGTGCCAGCACCCCGGACCCAGGGTTGGGCAATCAGCCCCAGCATTTT
CASTPDPGLGNQPQHF
>14|TRBJ2-5|.|TRBV7-2|TRBD2
TGTGCCAGCAGCTTGATAGCGGGAAAGGCGACCCAGTACTTC
CASSLIAGKATQYF
>14|TRBJ1-1|.|TRBV6-4|.
TGTGCCAGCACCCTGATGAGGGAGGGCACTGAAGCTTTCTTT
CASTLMREGTEAFF
>16|TRBJ2-7|.|TRBV4-2|.
TGTGCCAGCAGCCAAGATTGGGTCCGGGTATGGTACGAGCAGTACTTC
CASSQDWVRVWYEQYF
>13|TRBJ1-5|.|TRBV30|.
TGTGCCTGGAGTTACAGGGTAGGCCAGCCCCAGCATTTT
CAWSYRVGQPQHF
>14|TRBJ1-2|.|TRBV10-3|.
TGTGCCATCAGTGATCTACAGGGTAAGGATGGCTACACCTTC
CAISDLQGKDGYTF
>11|TRBJ2-7|.|TRBV30|.
TGTGCCGGGGAAGAGGACAGACAGAAGTACTTC
CAGEEDRQKYF
>17|TRBJ1-1|once|TRBV7-2|.
TGTGCCAGCAGCTCCGGGTGGGGAGGGGCACTTTTGGCTGAAGCTTTCTTT
CASSSGWGGALLAEAFF
>14|TRBJ2-1|.|TRBV2|TRBD1
TGTGCCAGCAGTATCGGACAGGGTTACAATGAGCAGTTCTTC
CASSIGQGYNEQFF
>16|TRBJ2-1|.|TRBV27|TRBD2
TGTGCCAGCACCTCATGGGCGGGGGGGTTTAGAAATGAGCAGTTCTTC
CASTSWAGGFRNEQFF
>21|TRBJ2-7|.|TRBV14|TRBD2
TGTGCCAGCAGCCTTCCAAGGGGCAGCCCGGGAACTAGCGGGCCTACCTACGAGCAGTACTTC
CASSLPRGSPGTSGPTYEQYF
>13|TRBJ2-5|.|TRBV30|.
TGTGCCTGGATTGGAAACGGGTTGATAAAGCAGTACTTC
CAWIGNGLIKQYF
>13|TRBJ2-1|.|TRBV25-1|TRBD1
TGTGCCAGCAGTGATCTACCGACAGGGGAAACCTTCTTC
CASSDLPTGETFF